The 31 T cell receptor beta chains in this list originate from one sample, sequenced in a study of beta chain features in type 1 diabetes. The sequenced template was cDNA made from the entire isolated RNA. TCRdb's copy holds only in-frame clones and misses some; the assay was immunoSEQ multiplex PCR. The data show about 200,000 clones, with 11% seen just once and approximately 1.5% held by the top ten. Sequencing input: central memory CD4+ T cells from blood. Receptors were obtained from a man younger than 30 in good health.

This clone was recorded a few times. This sequence joins TRBV10-3 and TRBJ2-5; possible D gene TRBD1, 6 bases. Germline lookup yields CDR1 ENHRY and CDR2 SYGVKD. Trimming cost V 2 bases and J 5 bases, with 15 bases left between them. The CDR3 extends over 15 amino acids. CDR3 nucleotides: TGTGCCATCAGTGAGACCAGGGGTCAAGGCGAGACCCAGTACTTC. This encodes CAISETRGQGETQYF.

This clone came up many times. V and J are TRBV6-1 and TRBJ2-1, with TRBD1 matching over 9 bases. V dropped 2 bases and J dropped 6; count of bases not matched to a gene: 17. The CDR3 is 19 residues long. Per germline, CDR1 MNHNS and CDR2 SASEGT. The CDR3 loop is CASSEWVLGTGLGSNEQFF. In nucleotides, the CDR3 is TGTGCCAGCAGTGAATGGGTTTTGGGGACAGGGTTAGGGAGCAATGAGCAGTTCTTC.

This clone was observed at least ten times. V gene TRBV18 combines with J gene TRBJ2-2; D not resolved. The CDR3 is made up of 13 amino acids. V lost 3 bases and J lost 5, with 7 bases in between. The germline V gene encodes CDR1 KGHSH and CDR2 LQKENI. CDR3 coding DNA: TGTGCCAGCTCACCCACAGAGACCGGGGAGCTGTTTTTT. Protein sequence: CASSPTETGELFF.

The chain recombines TRBV14 with TRBJ1-1, with D possibly being TRBD1 (5 bases). This CDR3 comprises 14 residues. With 6 bases removed from V and 1 base from J, the gap between germline ends came to 12 bases. In germline, CDR1 is SGHDN, CDR2 FVKESK. In DNA, the CDR3 is TGTGCCAGCAGTTGGGGGTTGGGGAACACTGAAGCTTTCTTT. This translates into CASSWGLGNTEAFF.

This clone was observed a few times. The V gene is TRBV5-1, the J gene TRBJ2-1; 8 positions agree with TRBD2. The CDR3 is 15 residues long. The ends lost 0 bases at V and 6 bases at J; junction bases unmatched: 5. Germline V gives CDR1 SGHRS, CDR2 YFSETQ. The CDR3 sequence is CASSLGLAPSNEQFF. The CDR3, as DNA: TGCGCCAGCAGCTTGGGACTAGCGCCTTCCAATGAGCAGTTCTTC. Combining the CDR3 with reference TRBV5-1 and TRBJ2-1 gives the whole variable domain KAGVTQTPRYLIKTRGQQVTLSCSPISGHRSVSWYQQTPGQGLQFLFEYFSETQRNKGNFPGRFSGRQFSNSRSEMNVSTLELGDSALYLCASSLGLAPSNEQFFGPGTRLTVL.

The sample holds a few counts of this clone. This chain connects TRBV1 to TRBJ2-1; the table calls TRBD2, which could not be checked here. TRBV1 is tagged as a pseudogene. CDR3 length equals 19 residues. CDR3 sequence reads: CTSSQLRGTSGSLGNEQFF. CDR3 nucleotides: TGCACCAGCAGCCAACTCCGAGGGACTAGCGGGAGTTTAGGGAATGAGCAGTTCTTC.

CDR3 in DNA: TGCGCCAGCAGCTTAAACTTAGCGGGAGACTTTAGGTATGAGCAGTTCTTC. Residues: CASSLNLAGDFRYEQFF. The rearrangement uses TRBV5-1 and TRBJ2-1; 9 bases map to TRBD2. After removal of 2 bases from V and 8 bases from J, the junction contained 14 bases not matched to a gene. The CDR3 runs to 17 residues. Germline CDR1 SGHRS, CDR2 YFSETQ.

This clone appeared a few times. V is TRBV25-1 and J is TRBJ2-7; 8 bases are shared with TRBD1. Germline V gives CDR1 MGHDK, CDR2 SYGVNS. CDR3 length equals 14 residues. V lost 4 bases and J lost 4; bases outside the gene matches: 6. The CDR3 nucleotides read TGTGCCAGCAGTGGCCGACAGGGGCAGTACGAGCAGTACTTC. It encodes CASSGRQGQYEQYF.

The chain recombines TRBV10-3 with TRBJ2-7, with a tentative D call TRBD1 (5 bases). Germline V gene sequence: CDR1 ENHRY, CDR2 SYGVKD. V lost 1 base and J lost 5, with 12 bases in between. CDR3 length equals 14 residues. Here the CDR3 DNA reads TGTGCCATCAGTGAGTTCGCAGGGCCCAACGAGCAGTACTTC. Amino acids: CAISEFAGPNEQYF.

The chain has TRBV7-2 and TRBJ2-7; 9 nucleotides line up with TRBD1. The CDR3 extends over 14 amino acids. CDR1 is SGHTA and CDR2 is FQGNSA in the germline V gene. The junction had 6 bases not matched to a gene; V was cut back by 5 bases and J by 4 bases. The CDR3 spells CASSLRTGDYEQYF. The CDR3 DNA is TGTGCCAGCAGCCTAAGGACAGGGGATTACGAGCAGTACTTC.

The rearrangement uses TRBV4-1 and TRBJ2-5, with 8 positions matching TRBD1. CDR3 length: 15 residues. V trimming: 4 bases; J trimming: 5 bases; junction bases outside the gene matches: 9. CDR1 MGHRA and CDR2 YSYEKL come from the germline V gene. For the CDR3, the DNA is TGCGCCAGCAGCCGGTATGACAGGGGAACGGAGACCCAGTACTTC. Its translation is CASSRYDRGTETQYF.

This clone was observed many times. The CDR3 sequence is CASSLYSNYGYTF. CDR3 sequence (DNA): TGTGCCAGCAGCTTGTACAGTAACTATGGCTACACCTTC. V is TRBV5-8 and J is TRBJ1-2; D remains unclear. Germline V gene sequence: CDR1 SGHTS, CDR2 YDEGEE. The V end was cut by 1 base, the J end by 1 base, with 5 bases between. The CDR3 length is 13 residues.

This clone showed up just a few times. V is TRBV4-3 and J is TRBJ1-4; D may be TRBD1 (5 bases). V was trimmed by 3 bases and J by 1 base, leaving 12 bases between them. Per the germline V gene, CDR1 is LGHNA and CDR2 is YSLEER. This CDR3 comprises 16 residues. The CDR3: CASSQGSQGTNEKLFF. CDR3 coding DNA: TGCGCCAGCAGCCAGGGGTCCCAGGGAACTAATGAAAAACTGTTTTTT.

The chain couples TRBV5-4 to TRBJ1-2; D is perhaps TRBD1 (6 bases). V lost 4 bases and J lost 8, with 21 bases in between. Per germline, CDR1 SGHNT and CDR2 YYREEE (reference sequence). The CDR3 runs to 15 residues. The CDR3 sequence is CASSTRDTRTGGYTF. The CDR3 DNA follows: TGTGCCAGCAGCACCCGGGACACTAGAACGGGGGGCTACACCTTC.

This clone was detected only a few times. This chain links TRBV6-1 with TRBJ2-1; 7 bases align to TRBD2. V lost 6 bases and J lost 3; bases outside the gene matches: 5. CDR1 is MNHNS, CDR2 SASEGT, per germline. The CDR3 spans 14 residues. The CDR3 DNA follows: TGTGCCAGCAGCCCGGGACTAATCTACAATGAGCAGTTCTTC. It is translated as CASSPGLIYNEQFF.

This clone was recorded only once. V gene TRBV2 combines with J gene TRBJ2-7, with D possibly being TRBD2 (6 bases). This CDR3 is built from 12 residues. Germline CDR1 and CDR2: SNHLY and FYNNEI. V was clipped by 7 bases and J by 2 bases, with 9 bases between them. The CDR3 here is CASKEGAYEQYF. CDR3 nucleotide sequence: TGTGCCAGCAAGGAGGGAGCCTACGAGCAGTACTTC.

This chain uses TRBV7-9 with TRBJ1-4, with a weak D call TRBD1 (6 bases). This CDR3 region has 15 residues. Germline lookup yields CDR1 SEHNR and CDR2 FQNEAQ (reference sequence). Trimming removed 5 bases at V and 7 bases at J, with 17 bases between. The chain's CDR3 is CASSLDSAGLEKLFF. The DNA for the CDR3 is TGTGCCAGCAGCCTGGACAGCGCGGGTCTTGAAAAACTGTTTTTT.

This clone appeared a few times. Other DNA sequences of this sample code for an identical CDR3. The chain is built from TRBV5-1 and TRBJ2-5; the D is unclear. From germline, CDR1 is SGHRS and CDR2 YFSETQ. The CDR3 loop spans 11 amino acids. V lost 1 base and J 4 bases, leaving 2 bases between the germline ends. The CDR3 bases are TGCGCCAGCAGCTTGACAGAGACCCAGTACTTC. This gives the protein CASSLTETQYF.

J is TRBJ2-2 and V is TRBV9; D remains ambiguous. The CDR3 runs 15 residues. The germline V gene encodes CDR1 SGDLS and CDR2 YYNGEE. The V end was cut by 0 bases, the J end by 6 bases, with 12 bases between. CDR3 nucleotides: TGTGCCAGCAGCGTAGTCCCGTCCGGTTCCGGGGAGCTGTTTTTT. Protein product: CASSVVPSGSGELFF.

In this sample, this clone turned up a few times. CDR3 region: CASSLDRVVHEQYF. In nucleotides, the CDR3 is TGTGCCAGCAGCTTAGACAGGGTTGTGCACGAGCAGTACTTC. V gene TRBV11-2 combines with J gene TRBJ2-7; TRBD1 might be the D (5 bases). Germline V gives CDR1 SGHAT, CDR2 FQNNGV. V dropped 0 bases and J dropped 5 bases, with 11 bases sitting between them. The CDR3 covers 14 residues.

The chain is built from TRBV10-1 and TRBJ2-7, with D perhaps assigned TRBD1 or TRBD2 (5 bases each). Germline CDR1 and CDR2: WNHNN and SYGVQD (reference sequence). The V and J ends lost 4 bases and 5 bases respectively, with 12 bases between them. The CDR3 spans 13 residues. CDR3: CASSGPGSHEQYF. The CDR3 DNA follows: TGCGCCAGCAGTGGTCCAGGGAGCCACGAGCAGTACTTC.

The chain carries TRBV7-3 and TRBJ2-7; a possible D gene is TRBD2 (6 bases). The CDR3 sequence is 13 residues long. The germline gives CDR1 SGHTA, CDR2 FQGTGA. With 0 bases removed from V and 6 bases from J, the gap between germline ends came to 9 bases. CDR3 residues: CASSLTRETEQYF. The CDR3, as DNA: TGTGCCAGCAGCTTAACGCGGGAAACCGAGCAGTACTTC.

This chain joins TRBV11-3 and TRBJ1-1; D is possibly TRBD1 (5 bases). V was trimmed by 5 bases and J by 1 base, leaving 8 bases between them. The CDR3 runs to 13 residues. Germline V CDR1 and CDR2: SGHNT, YENEEA. The CDR3 sequence: CASSETGNTEAFF. CDR3 in DNA: TGTGCCAGCAGCGAAACAGGGAACACTGAAGCTTTCTTT. The full variable domain, its missing parts supplied by reference TRBV11-3 and TRBJ1-1, is EAGVVQSPRYKIIEKKQPVAFWCNPISGHNTLYWYLQNLGQGPELLIRYENEEAVDDSQLPKDRFSAERLKGVDSTLKIQPAELGDSAVYLCASSETGNTEAFFGQGTRLTVV.

The CDR3 DNA is TGTGCCAGCAGCCCCAGGACTAGCGGGGCCTTCTACGAGCAGTACTTC. It encodes CASSPRTSGAFYEQYF. V gene TRBV7-2 combines with J gene TRBJ2-7, with 12 bases matching TRBD2. Per germline, CDR1 SGHTA and CDR2 FQGNSA. This CDR3 is 16 amino acids long. V lost 5 bases and J lost 3; bases outside the gene matches: 8.

In its sample, this clone was seen a few times. At one boundary the junction diverges from the germline segment, which might be a read error. The V and J genes are TRBV5-5 and TRBJ2-3, with TRBD1 matching over 7 bases. The CDR3 covers 18 residues. Germline CDR1 is SGHKS and CDR2 is YYEKEE (reference sequence). CDR3 region: CASSQDSPGQLLTDTQYF. CDR3 sequence (DNA): TGCGCCAGCAGCCAAGATAGCCCGGGACAGTTACTCACAGATACGCAGTATTTT.

Many counts were recorded for this clone. Other nucleotide sequences from this sample produce the same CDR3. The chain recombines TRBV13 with TRBJ2-1; a possible D gene is TRBD1 (5 bases). There are 14 residues in the CDR3. The germline V and J ends were trimmed by 1 base and 3 bases, with 7 bases remaining between them. Germline assignment: CDR1 PRHDT and CDR2 FYEKMQ (reference sequence). CDR3 nucleotides: TGTGCCAGCAGCTTAGACAGGTACTACAATGAGCAGTTCTTC. Amino acids: CASSLDRYYNEQFF.

This clone has ten or more counts. The chain carries TRBV15 and TRBJ2-5; 8 bases fit TRBD1. Germline V lookup: CDR1 LNHNV, CDR2 YYDKDF (reference sequence). Trimming removed 4 bases from V and 7 bases from J; junction bases left unmatched: 11. This CDR3 is 15 amino acids long. CDR3 DNA: TGTGCCACCAGCAACCGACAGGGGTTGATTGGGACCCAGTACTTC. The encoded protein is CATSNRQGLIGTQYF. Combining the CDR3 with reference TRBV15 and TRBJ2-5 gives the whole variable domain DAMVIQNPRYQVTQFGKPVTLSCSQTLNHNVMYWYQQKSSQAPKLLFHYYDKDFNNEADTPDNFQSRRPNTSFCFLDIRSPGLGDTAMYLCATSNRQGLIGTQYFGPGTRLLVL.

The chain recombines TRBV9 with TRBJ2-3; TRBD2 matches at 10 bases. The CDR3 sequence is 16 residues long. Trimming took 4 bases from V and 4 from J; bases not matched to a gene: 9. Germline V gene lookup returns CDR1 SGDLS and CDR2 YYNGEE. CDR3 nucleotide sequence: TGTGCCAGCAGCACCCGGGGTAGCGGGAGGCCAGATACGCAGTATTTT. Translation gives CASSTRGSGRPDTQYF.

J is TRBJ1-1 and V is TRBV5-1; TRBD1 agrees at 8 bases. Germline V gives CDR1 SGHRS, CDR2 YFSETQ. This CDR3 spans 15 amino acids. V lost 2 bases, J lost 4 bases, and 7 bases stayed unmatched. CDR3 sequence reads: CASSFHGQGTTEAFF. CDR3 DNA sequence: TGCGCCAGCAGCTTCCACGGACAGGGAACCACTGAAGCTTTCTTT.

This clone turned up a few times. The chain employs TRBV29-1 and TRBJ1-4; 7 bases map to TRBD1. Germline V gene data show CDR1 as SQVTM and CDR2 as ANQGSEA. This CDR3 spans 12 amino acids. V dropped 8 bases and J dropped 8; count of bases not matched to a gene: 8. In DNA form, the CDR3 reads TGCAGCACAACAGGGGCGGACGAAAAACTGTTTTTT. Its protein is CSTTGADEKLFF. Drawing the rest from reference TRBV29-1 and TRBJ1-4, the complete variable domain is SAVISQKPSRDICQRGTSLTIQCQVDSQVTMMFWYRQQPGQSLTLIATANQGSEATYESGFVIDKFPISRPNLTFSTLTVSNMSPEDSSIYLCSTTGADEKLFFGSGTQLSVL.

The gene calls are TRBV2 and TRBJ2-7, with D maybe TRBD2 (6 bases). The germline gives CDR1 SNHLY, CDR2 FYNNEI. Trimming pared 7 bases from V and 0 bases from J, leaving 16 bases between. The CDR3 contains 15 residues. The CDR3 region is CASTEGRGRSYEQYF. Here the CDR3 DNA reads TGTGCCAGCACCGAGGGGCGGGGACGCTCCTACGAGCAGTACTTC.